The entry below gives a single T cell receptor beta chain sequence along with its context. The target antigen is unknown. Germline CDR1 is SGHRS and CDR2 is YFSETQ. The CDR3 covers 18 residues. V lost 3 bases and J 1 base, leaving 20 bases between the germline ends. This sample is part of a study of graft-versus-host responses after intestinal transplantation. Clones were read by immunoSEQ multiplex PCR, and TCRdb kept only the in-frame ones, dropping some. The data show tens of thousands of clones, about 93% seen once. This clonotype was sampled from a human donor who received an intestinal transplant. The source was unstimulated CD8+ T cells sorted from spleen or lymph node cells, collected before intestinal transplant. The V gene is TRBV5-1, the J gene TRBJ2-1; maybe TRBD2 (6 bases). The CDR3 spells CASSSPEDYPRSYNEQFF. The CDR3 DNA sequence: TGCGCCAGCAGCTCTCCTGAGGACTACCCACGTTCCTACAATGAGCAGTTCTTC.